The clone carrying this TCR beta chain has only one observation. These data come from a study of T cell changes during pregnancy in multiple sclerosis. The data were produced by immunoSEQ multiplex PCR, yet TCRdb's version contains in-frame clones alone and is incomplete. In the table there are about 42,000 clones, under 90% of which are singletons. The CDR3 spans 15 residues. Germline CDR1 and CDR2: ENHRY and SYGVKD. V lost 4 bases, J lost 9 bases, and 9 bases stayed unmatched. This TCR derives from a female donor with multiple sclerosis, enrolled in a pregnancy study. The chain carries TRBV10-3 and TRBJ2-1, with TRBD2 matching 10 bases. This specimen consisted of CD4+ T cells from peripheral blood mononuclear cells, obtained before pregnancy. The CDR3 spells CAISGRAGGPGEQFF. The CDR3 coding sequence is TGTGCCATCAGTGGTAGAGCGGGAGGGCCAGGTGAGCAGTTCTTC.